This paragraph covers one T cell receptor beta chain sequence. This entry is derived from a study of control samples from healthy donors and cancer patients. The V end was cut by 6 bases, the J end by 4 bases, with 12 bases between. The CDR3 loop spans 13 amino acids. The V gene's germline CDR1 is MNHEY and CDR2 SVGAGI. TCRdb keeps only in-frame clones here, not all; method: immunoSEQ multiplex PCR. The sample lists some 120,000 clones; over 90% were seen once. The gene calls are TRBV6-5 and TRBJ2-5; D uncertain. The sequencing input was blood. The source is a man aged 25-45 years in good health. The CDR3, as DNA: TGTGCCAGCAGCAAGAACCGAGGAGAGACCCAGTACTTC. Protein sequence: CASSKNRGETQYF.